In its sample, the clone carrying this TCR beta chain was seen a few times. The antigen is not known. The whole isolated RNA underwent reverse transcription, so sequencing captured expressed TCRB transcripts. Generated by immunoSEQ multiplex PCR, the TCRdb table keeps only in-frame clones and is missing some. The repertoire holds roughly 700,000 clones, with over 10% as singletons. This CDR3 has 18 amino acids. Germline loops: CDR1 SGHTA, CDR2 FQGTGA. The V end was cut by 5 bases, the J end by 0 bases, with 17 bases between. The data were taken from a study of beta chain features in type 1 diabetes. Looking at the study overall: Fewer than 110 million sorted cells were examined across all samples. The study, taken as a whole, reports: Possibly, sequencing cDNA over-represented cells that had high TCR expression levels. All four CD4+ subsets of Type 1 diabetes patients contained TCRB CDR3s that were moderately but significantly shorter.

One heparinised draw, averaging roughly 0.12 L, was taken per donor. All of the sorted populations showed purity greater than 95%. This chain uses TRBV7-3 with TRBJ2-6; possibly TRBD1 for D (5 bases). The sample comprised naive CD4+ T cells from blood. The TCR was taken from a man aged 18 to 30 with type 1 diabetes. CDR3: CASSPHRRGHSGANVLTF. Here the CDR3 DNA reads TGTGCCAGCAGCCCACACCGAAGGGGCCACTCTGGGGCCAACGTCCTGACTTTC.